The TCR beta chain described here comes from a study of STAT5B mutations in CD4+ large granular lymphocyte leukemia. Notes on the study in general: Patient CD4-sorted repertoires stayed more clonal than healthy ones after leukemic-clone removal.

Sequencing was at survey level. TCRdb keeps only in-frame clones here, not all; method: immunoSEQ multiplex PCR. The sample includes 20,000 or so clones, 70% to 85% of them seen just once. About this clone: Its antigen remains unknown.

This clonotype originated in a human donor in good health. Sequencing used CD4+ T cells from blood buffy coats.

CDR3 region: CAISETGPGYTF. The CDR3 DNA is TGTGCCATCAGCGAGACAGGGCCTGGCTACACCTTC. This chain links TRBV10-3 with TRBJ1-2; the match to TRBD1 covers 7 bases. The junction had 5 bases not matched to a gene; V was cut back by 6 bases and J by 7 bases. The V gene's germline CDR1 is ENHRY and CDR2 SYGVKD. This CDR3 has 12 amino acids.